Shown below are 16 T cell receptor beta chains from a single sample sequenced in a study of T cell repertoires in cytomegalovirus infection. In TCRdb, the reads were re-called with MiXCR into one record per CDR3 protein. Of under 90,000 distinct CDR3 sequences listed, about 45% are singletons. These receptors have no known antigen. The sample here was CD8+ T cells from cultured PBMCs, taken from culture after CMV antigen stimulation. The receptors here all came from a human donor in good health (CMV status not recorded). Some clones in this sample may be carry-over from other donors' samples.

This chain's CDR3 is CASRGDRGLGNQPQHF. Written as DNA, the CDR3 is TGTGCCAGCAGGGGCGACAGGGGGCTAGGCAATCAGCCCCAGCATTTT. V gene TRBV28 combines with J gene TRBJ1-5; 10 nucleotides align to TRBD1. This CDR3 region has 16 residues. CDR1 and CDR2 (germline): MDHEN, SYDVKM. V lost 6 bases and J lost 2; bases outside the gene matches: 7.

This clonotype was observed many times. This chain connects TRBV7-2 to TRBJ2-7; 9 bases match TRBD1. The trim removed 4 bases at V and 1 base at J, leaving 11 bases unmatched. This CDR3 has 17 residues. CDR1 SGHTA and CDR2 FQGNSA come from the germline V gene. The CDR3 here is CASSSERTGDLSYEQYF. The CDR3 DNA is TGTGCCAGCAGCTCAGAGCGGACAGGGGATCTATCCTACGAGCAGTACTTC.

This clonotype was seen more than once but under ten times. The gene calls are TRBV7-9 and TRBJ2-5, with D unresolved. Germline values: CDR1 SEHNR, CDR2 FQNEAQ (reference sequence). V was pared by 0 bases and J by 5 bases, with 10 bases between. The CDR3 runs to 14 residues. CDR3 DNA: TGTGCCAGCAGCTTAGCTTCGGAAGTTGAGACCCAGTACTTC. Encoded protein: CASSLASEVETQYF.

CDR3 region: CASSLMGPEQFF. The CDR3 DNA reads TGTGCCAGCAGTTTGATGGGCCCCGAGCAGTTCTTC. V gene TRBV28 combines with J gene TRBJ2-1; D uncertain. Germline V gene lookup returns CDR1 MDHEN and CDR2 SYDVKM. This CDR3 has 12 residues. V lost 3 bases, J lost 10 bases, and 10 bases lay in between.

The chain recombines TRBV20-1 with TRBJ2-1, with D perhaps matching TRBD1 (6 bases). The CDR3 loop spans 13 amino acids. V lost 7 bases and J 3 bases, leaving 13 bases between the germline ends. Germline values: CDR1 DFQATT, CDR2 SNEGSKA (reference sequence). The CDR3 here is CSVKDSYYNEQFF. The CDR3 DNA follows: TGCAGTGTCAAGGACAGCTACTACAATGAGCAGTTCTTC.

This chain connects TRBV12-3 or TRBV12-4 to TRBJ1-5, with D possibly matching TRBD1 (5 bases). V dropped 5 bases and J dropped 2 bases, with 16 bases sitting between them. The length of the CDR3 is 16 residues. This chain's CDR3 is CASSKKTGHGNQPQHF. The CDR3 DNA reads as TGTGCCAGCAGTAAAAAAACAGGTCACGGCAATCAGCCCCAGCATTTT.

The chain links TRBV7-2 to TRBJ2-1; D perhaps matches TRBD2 (6 bases). Trimming removed 1 base at V and 4 bases at J, with 11 bases between. Looked up from germline, CDR1 is SGHTA and CDR2 is FQGNSA. The CDR3 is 15 amino acids. The CDR3 sequence: CASSLVASEYNEQFF. The CDR3 coding sequence is TGTGCCAGCAGCTTAGTGGCTAGCGAATACAATGAGCAGTTCTTC.

This clonotype occurred many times. The V and J genes are TRBV4-3 and TRBJ1-6, with D hard to call. The ends were cut back, 0 bases at V and 1 base at J, with 7 bases in the middle. The germline gives CDR1 LGHNA, CDR2 YSLEER. The CDR3 has 16 residues. For the CDR3, the DNA is TGCGCCAGCAGCCAAGATCCGGGATCCTATAATTCACCCCTCCACTTT. This encodes CASSQDPGSYNSPLHF.

This clonotype was observed a few times. CDR3 protein: CASTETGGDSSPLHF. CDR3 sequence (DNA): TGTGCCAGCACCGAAACAGGGGGCGATAGTTCACCCCTCCACTTT. The chain recombines TRBV6-6 with TRBJ1-6, with 9 bases fitting TRBD1. Trimming at V came to 7 bases and at J to 9 bases, leaving 10 bases not matched to a gene. The germline V gene has CDR1 MNHNY and CDR2 SVGAGI (reference sequence). The CDR3 covers 15 residues.

The chain recombines TRBV19 with TRBJ1-2; possibly TRBD1 for D (6 bases). The V and J ends lost 5 bases and 10 bases respectively, with 23 bases between them. Per germline, CDR1 LNHDA and CDR2 SQIVND (reference sequence). The CDR3 is 15 residues long. CDR3 sequence: CASSPPDRPSGVYTF. CDR3 in DNA: TGTGCCAGTAGTCCACCCGACAGGCCCAGTGGGGTCTACACCTTC.

The CDR3 reads CSVGGTSGLLSSRDQETQYF. DNA for the CDR3: TGCAGCGTGGGTGGGACTAGCGGCCTCCTATCATCTAGGGACCAAGAGACCCAGTACTTC. The genes are TRBV29-1 and TRBJ2-5, with 11 bases that match TRBD2. This CDR3 has 20 residues. V lost 6 bases, J lost 0 bases, and 21 bases stayed unmatched. The germline gives CDR1 SQVTM, CDR2 ANQGSEA.

The CDR3: CASSLETGSTDTQYF. The CDR3 DNA reads TGTGCCAGCAGCTTAGAGACGGGGAGCACAGATACGCAGTATTTT. The chain recombines TRBV7-6 with TRBJ2-3; maybe TRBD2 (5 bases). Per germline, CDR1 SGHVS and CDR2 FNYEAQ. The CDR3 totals 15 residues. The V end was cut by 1 base, the J end by 0 bases, with 8 bases between.

This clonotype was found a few times. The V and J genes are TRBV7-8 and TRBJ2-1; D perhaps matches TRBD2 (5 bases). In germline, CDR1 is SGHVS, CDR2 FQNEAQ. This CDR3 region has 13 residues. The ends were cut back, 6 bases at V and 6 bases at J, with 12 bases in the middle. The CDR3 region has the DNA TGTGCCAGCAGAGCGCCTAGCCCCAATGAGCAGTTCTTC. It specifies CASRAPSPNEQFF.

The rearrangement uses TRBV24-1 and TRBJ2-2; 9 bases align to TRBD1. Unmatched junction bases numbered 8, after V lost 4 bases and J lost 3 bases. CDR1 is KGHDR, CDR2 SFDVKD, per germline. The CDR3 loop spans 17 amino acids. CDR3 DNA: TGTGCCACCAGTGACCGATCCGGGACAGGGTACACCGGGGAGCTGTTTTTT. Translating it yields CATSDRSGTGYTGELFF.

This clonotype was counted only a few times. The chain carries TRBV15 and TRBJ2-2; 7 bases fit TRBD1. J was trimmed by 5 bases and V by 8 bases; bases with no gene match: 8. CDR1 is LNHNV, CDR2 YYDKDF, per germline (reference sequence). The CDR3 covers 14 residues. The CDR3 DNA follows: TGTGCCACCTATAGGACAGGAGTGACCGGGGAGCTGTTTTTT. The encoded protein is CATYRTGVTGELFF.

This clonotype showed up just a few times. The chain is built from TRBV7-9 and TRBJ2-5; 7 bases match TRBD1. Trimming removed 5 bases from V and 4 bases from J; junction bases left unmatched: 13. The V gene's germline CDR1 is SEHNR and CDR2 FQNEAQ (reference sequence). The CDR3 length is 16 residues. The DNA for the CDR3 is TGTGCCAGCAGCGGGACGCGACAGGGTAATAGAGAGACCCAGTACTTC. This codes for CASSGTRQGNRETQYF.